The entry below gives a single T cell receptor (beta chain) sequence along with its context. The V end lost 4 bases, the J end lost 5 bases, and 6 bases lay between the germline ends. The CDR3 is made up of 11 amino acids. CDR1 is DFQATT and CDR2 is SNEGSKA in the germline V gene (reference sequence). The sample belongs to a study of control samples from healthy donors and cancer patients. Repertoires were generated with immunoSEQ multiplex PCR, while TCRdb's copy carries only in-frame clones and drops some. The table shows about 100,000 clones, with around four fifths occurring only once. The rearrangement links TRBV20-1 to TRBJ2-1; no clear D gene. The receptor was derived from a young man in good health. The sample comprised blood. Written as DNA, the CDR3 is TGCAGTGCTACCCACAACAATGAGCAGTTCTTC. Amino acid sequence: CSATHNNEQFF.